A selection of T cell receptor beta chains follows, all from one sample in a study of blood T cell repertoires in COVID-19. Method: immunoSEQ multiplex PCR; TCRdb's copy keeps in-frame clones and lacks some. The table records a few hundred thousand clones, over 80% of them present only once. Specimen: PBMCs or T cells enriched from blood (not recorded which). The receptors shown here come from a woman in her forties or fifties who had recovered from COVID-19. Both conserved end residues are part of each CDR3. The order of the fields is clone size, D gene, J gene, V gene, CDR3 DNA, CDR3 protein. D genes are given only for firm matches. Part of the rows lack a size; the others show once, few, many or a class for expanded clones.

size: NA
D: TRBD1
J: TRBJ1-1
V: TRBV13
DNA: TGTGCCAGCAGCTTTCCAGGGGGCGGAGCGAACACTGAAGCTTTCTTT
CDR3: CASSFPGGGANTEAFF

size: NA
D: NA
J: TRBJ2-3
V: TRBV5-1
DNA: TGCGCCAGCAGCTTGGCAGGGGCTGGAGTCACAGATACGCAGTATTTT
CDR3: CASSLAGAGVTDTQYF

size: once
D: NA
J: TRBJ2-5
V: TRBV5-6
DNA: TGTGCCAGCAGCTTGCGGGGTCCCCAAGAGACCCAGTACTTC
CDR3: CASSLRGPQETQYF

size: NA
D: TRBD2
J: TRBJ2-1
V: TRBV29-1
DNA: TGCAGCGCCGGACTAGCGGGCGACAATGAGCAGTTCTTC
CDR3: CSAGLAGDNEQFF

size: NA
D: NA
J: TRBJ1-1
V: TRBV27
DNA: TGTGCCAGCAGTTTATACAGTCGACAGAAAGCTTTCTTT
CDR3: CASSLYSRQKAFF

size: NA
D: TRBD2
J: TRBJ2-7
V: TRBV7-2
DNA: TGTGCCAGCAGCTACTCCTTGATAGCGGGAGGGCCGGCCGAGCAGTACTTC
CDR3: CASSYSLIAGGPAEQYF

size: once
D: TRBD2
J: TRBJ2-1
V: TRBV6-5
DNA: TGTGCCAGCAGCGCTAGCGGGGTGATCAATGAGCAGTTCTTC
CDR3: CASSASGVINEQFF

size: NA
D: TRBD1
J: TRBJ2-3
V: TRBV19
DNA: TGTGCCAGCTCCTTCGCCCAGGGGGCGGGCACAGATACGCAGTATTTT
CDR3: CASSFAQGAGTDTQYF

size: NA
D: TRBD2
J: TRBJ2-3
V: TRBV6-4
DNA: TGTGCCAGCAGTGCCTACCCCGGGACTAGTAGCACAGATACGCAGTATTTT
CDR3: CASSAYPGTSSTDTQYF

size: NA
D: TRBD2
J: TRBJ2-7
V: TRBV7-2
DNA: TGTGCCTGTTCGGCTAGCGGGGGGTTCTACGAGCAGTACTTC
CDR3: CACSASGGFYEQYF

size: NA
D: NA
J: TRBJ1-3
V: TRBV18
DNA: TGTGCCAGCTCACCACGGCGGGGTTCCGCTGGAAACACCATATATTTT
CDR3: CASSPRRGSAGNTIYF

size: NA
D: TRBD1
J: TRBJ1-6
V: TRBV4-2
DNA: TGTGCCAGCAGCCAAGAGCGTCCAGGGGGCTCCTATAATTCACCCCTCCACTTT
CDR3: CASSQERPGGSYNSPLHF

size: NA
D: NA
J: TRBJ1-2
V: TRBV7-9
DNA: TGTGCCAGCAGCTTAAGTCAGGGGAACTATGGCTACACCTTC
CDR3: CASSLSQGNYGYTF

size: NA
D: TRBD1
J: TRBJ2-1
V: TRBV6-5
DNA: TGTGCCAGCAGCCGACAGGGTGGCAATGAGCAGTTCTTC
CDR3: CASSRQGGNEQFF

size: few
D: TRBD1
J: TRBJ2-7
V: TRBV7-3
DNA: TGTGCCAGCAGCTTGGGGACAGGGGCTAGAGAGCAGTACTTC
CDR3: CASSLGTGAREQYF

size: NA
D: TRBD1
J: TRBJ2-5
V: TRBV2
DNA: TGTGCCAGCAGTGATCGGACAGGGTATGTGACCCAGTACTTC
CDR3: CASSDRTGYVTQYF

size: NA
D: NA
J: TRBJ1-3
V: TRBV19
DNA: TGTGCCAGTAGCCCCCCTACCACTGGAAACACCATATATTTT
CDR3: CASSPPTTGNTIYF

size: NA
D: NA
J: TRBJ2-7
V: TRBV11-3
DNA: TGTGCCAGCAGCTTAGTGAAGACAGACTCCTACGAGCAGTACTTC
CDR3: CASSLVKTDSYEQYF

size: NA
D: TRBD2
J: TRBJ2-1
V: TRBV11-3
DNA: TGTGCCAGCAGCCCCGGGCCTAGCGGGAGGGATGGGAGTGAGCAGTTCTTC
CDR3: CASSPGPSGRDGSEQFF

size: NA
D: TRBD2
J: TRBJ2-3
V: TRBV9
DNA: TGTGCCAGCAGCCTCTGGACTAGCGGAACTAGCACAGATACGCAGTATTTT
CDR3: CASSLWTSGTSTDTQYF

size: NA
D: NA
J: TRBJ2-2
V: TRBV7-2
DNA: TGTGCCAGCAGCCCGACGTTGGGCCAGGGCGGCTCCGGGGAGCTGTTTTTT
CDR3: CASSPTLGQGGSGELFF

size: NA
D: NA
J: TRBJ2-7
V: TRBV6-6
DNA: TGTGCCAGCAGTCCTAATACCGGGACAATCCGGACCGTCTCCTACGAGCAGTACTTC
CDR3: CASSPNTGTIRTVSYEQYF